This T cell receptor beta chain was sequenced during a study of CD8 T cells in ankylosing spondylitis. Whole-study results and caveats: What seemed typical of ankylosing spondylitis blood was a TCR beta motif built from about 8 highly homologous variants. Clones tied to disease were said to be significantly enriched in matched ankylosing spondylitis synovial fluid. Disease-linked clones had a CD8+ phenotype and relatively low frequency in peripheral blood.

Libraries for TCR beta were made by quantitative 5'-RACE with molecular barcodes. TCRdb ran MiXCR on the 5' RACE reads and lists one entry per CDR3 protein. Among around 150,000 distinct CDR3 sequences listed, 25% to 35% were seen once. Details on this clonotype: Its target is not known.

This CDR3 is 15 amino acids long. V was cut by 6 bases and J by 0 bases, with 13 bases left in between. CDR1 and CDR2 (germline): SGHDT, YYEEEE. The chain carries TRBV5-6 and TRBJ2-4; D perhaps matches TRBD1 (6 bases). Sequencing was done on a sample of synovial fluid, either unsorted or a sorted T cell fraction (not recorded which). The sequence was obtained from a male donor with ankylosing spondylitis. The CDR3 loop is CASNRQDLAKNIQYF. The DNA of the CDR3 is TGTGCCAGCAACAGACAGGATCTAGCCAAAAACATTCAGTACTTC.